A single sample is the source of the 30 T cell receptor beta chains below, sequenced in a study of OX40 agonist ivuxolimab in advanced cancers. Assay used: immunoSEQ multiplex PCR; TCRdb lists only in-frame clones, some missing. The data contain 50,000 to 70,000 clones, approximately 90% of them singletons. Sequenced material: CD4+ or CD8+ T cells sorted from blood, taken in a trial of the OX40 agonist ivuxolimab. These receptors all come from an adult with an advanced solid tumor such as melanoma, head and neck, liver or kidney cancer.

V usage is TRBV6-5 and J usage is TRBJ1-1; D not certain. Trimming pared 0 bases from V and 0 bases from J, leaving 5 bases between. The CDR3 has 14 amino acids. Germline loops: CDR1 MNHEY, CDR2 SVGAGI. The CDR3 is CASSYSEMNTEAFF. The CDR3 DNA is TGTGCCAGCAGTTACTCGGAAATGAACACTGAAGCTTTCTTT.

V and J are TRBV4-3 and TRBJ2-5; TRBD2 matches 7 bases. Germline-derived CDR1 and CDR2 are LGHNA and YSLEER. This CDR3 has 14 residues. With 2 bases clipped from V and 6 bases from J, the junction kept 6 bases outside the gene matches. Here the CDR3 DNA reads TGCGCCAGCAGCCAATCGACTAGCTCTCAGACCCAGTACTTC. This gives the protein CASSQSTSSQTQYF.

The chain combines TRBV14 with TRBJ2-3; unclear D gene. CDR1 is SGHDN and CDR2 is FVKESK in the germline V gene. V was clipped by 2 bases and J by 2 bases, with 11 bases between them. This CDR3 has 15 residues. The CDR3 coding sequence is TGTGCCAGCAGCCAACAACCAGCCGACACAGATACGCAGTATTTT. Its translation is CASSQQPADTDTQYF.

The chain carries TRBV11-1 and TRBJ2-1, with D tentatively TRBD1 (7 bases). Germline-derived CDR1 and CDR2 are SGHAT and FQDESV (reference sequence). This CDR3 is built from 15 residues. With 5 bases removed from V and 6 bases from J, the gap between germline ends came to 17 bases. CDR3 sequence reads: CASSTGQAGGNEQFF. The DNA of the CDR3 is TGTGCCAGCAGCACCGGACAGGCCGGGGGCAATGAGCAGTTCTTC.

This clone turned up a few times. The V gene is TRBV27, the J gene TRBJ2-5; TRBD2 matches at 7 bases. V shed 2 bases, J shed 7 bases, and the junction held 10 bases outside the gene matches. Germline V gene lookup returns CDR1 MNHEY and CDR2 SMNVEV (reference sequence). This CDR3 region has 15 residues. CDR3 sequence reads: CASSLLAGAKGTQYF. For the CDR3, the DNA is TGTGCCAGCAGTTTACTGGCGGGAGCCAAGGGGACCCAGTACTTC.

This chain links TRBV2 with TRBJ2-1; D perhaps matches TRBD2 (5 bases). CDR1 and CDR2 from the germline V gene are SNHLY and FYNNEI. The V and J ends lost 7 bases and 0 bases respectively, with 10 bases between them. The CDR3 consists of 14 residues. Here the CDR3 DNA reads TGTGCCAGCACGGGGTCTAACTCCTACAATGAGCAGTTCTTC. Its protein product is CASTGSNSYNEQFF.

The V gene is TRBV6-5, the J gene TRBJ2-3; 8 bases align to TRBD1. Unmatched junction bases numbered 4, after V lost 1 base and J lost 4 bases. There are 15 residues in the CDR3. Germline V gives CDR1 MNHEY, CDR2 SVGAGI. This CDR3 reads CASSYLPGGSDTQYF. CDR3 bases: TGTGCCAGCAGTTACTTGCCAGGGGGCTCAGATACGCAGTATTTT.

The chain joins TRBV5-1 to TRBJ2-5; possibly TRBD1 or TRBD2 for D (5 bases each). Between the trimmed V and J ends, which lost 2 bases and 11 bases, there was a span of 16 bases. The CDR3 length is 13 residues. Germline V lookup: CDR1 SGHRS, CDR2 YFSETQ. The DNA of the CDR3 is TGCGCCAGCAGCTTCGGCCAGGGCAGGGAGCAGTACTTC. Translation gives CASSFGQGREQYF.

The CDR3 nucleotides are TGTGCCAGCAGTGCACACTACGAGCAGTACTTC. Protein product: CASSAHYEQYF. The V and J genes are TRBV2 and TRBJ2-7, with D uncertain. Germline CDR1 and CDR2: SNHLY and FYNNEI. There are 11 residues in the CDR3. The germline V and J ends were trimmed by 4 bases and 3 bases, with 4 bases remaining between them.

This clone was counted once. V usage is TRBV18 and J usage is TRBJ1-3; possible D gene TRBD1, 5 bases. The CDR3 sequence is 13 residues long. The V gene lost 4 bases and the J gene lost 2 bases, with 6 bases spanning the gap. Germline CDR1 reads KGHSH; CDR2 reads LQKENI. For the CDR3, the DNA is TGTGCCAGCTCACGGGGGGCTGGAAACACCATATATTTT. Amino acid sequence: CASSRGAGNTIYF.

The CDR3 DNA sequence: TGTGCCATCAGAGCCGGGGACGCGTATGGCTACACCTTC. Protein sequence: CAIRAGDAYGYTF. The chain recombines TRBV10-3 with TRBJ1-2; TRBD1 might be the D (5 bases). The CDR3 is 13 amino acids. Trimming shortened V by 6 bases and J by 5 bases, and 13 bases separated the two germline ends. In germline, CDR1 is ENHRY, CDR2 SYGVKD.

The chain is built from TRBV19 and TRBJ2-2; 9 positions agree with TRBD1. The CDR3 loop spans 15 amino acids. In germline, CDR1 is LNHDA, CDR2 SQIVND (reference sequence). J was trimmed by 5 bases and V by 7 bases; bases with no gene match: 8. The CDR3, as DNA: TGTGCCAGTAACCCCGGGACAGGGAATACCGGGGAGCTGTTTTTT. Its protein is CASNPGTGNTGELFF.

This chain links TRBV20-1 with TRBJ2-7, with a weak D call TRBD2 (5 bases). The CDR3 has 11 residues. Per the germline V gene, CDR1 is DFQATT and CDR2 is SNEGSKA (reference sequence). CDR3 nucleotide sequence: TGCAGCGCCGGGGAGCTACGCGAGCAGTACTTC. Translation: CSAGELREQYF.

This chain's CDR3 is CASSIGDPFGQPQHF. The CDR3 bases are TGTGCCAGTAGTATAGGTGACCCCTTCGGGCAGCCCCAGCATTTT. This chain links TRBV19 with TRBJ1-5; D remains unclear. This CDR3 is built from 15 residues. V lost 1 base to trimming and J lost 7 bases, with 14 bases between them. Germline CDR1 and CDR2: LNHDA and SQIVND (reference sequence).

The V call is TRBV28, the J call TRBJ2-1; 9 bases are shared with TRBD2. The CDR3 loop spans 15 amino acids. The germline V gene encodes CDR1 MDHEN and CDR2 SYDVKM. The V segment lost 6 bases and the J segment 9 bases; nucleotides outside the gene matches: 12. CDR3 loop: CASRLLAGAGGEQFF. The CDR3 coding sequence is TGTGCCAGCAGGCTATTAGCGGGAGCTGGCGGTGAGCAGTTCTTC.

This chain uses TRBV14 with TRBJ2-7, with 15 bases identical to TRBD2. Germline assignment: CDR1 SGHDN and CDR2 FVKESK. Losses at the gene ends were 3 bases for V and 1 base for J; bases not matched to a gene: 7. There are 18 residues in the CDR3. Here the CDR3 reads CASSQSSGLAGGSYEQYF. As DNA, the CDR3 is TGTGCCAGCAGCCAGTCGTCGGGACTAGCGGGAGGATCCTACGAGCAGTACTTC.

The V gene is TRBV7-9, the J gene TRBJ2-1; D tentatively reads TRBD1 or TRBD2 (5 bases each). CDR1 and CDR2 from the germline V gene are SEHNR and FQNEAQ (reference sequence). The V and J ends lost 1 base and 10 bases respectively, with 11 bases between them. The CDR3 is made up of 13 amino acids. CDR3 DNA: TGTGCCAGCAGCTTAGATTCTAGGGACGAGCAGTTCTTC. Its translation is CASSLDSRDEQFF. Based on the CDR3 plus reference TRBV7-9 and TRBJ2-1, the full variable domain is DTGVSQNPRHKITKRGQNVTFRCDPISEHNRLYWYRQTLGQGPEFLTYFQNEAQLEKSRLLSDRFSAERPKGSFSTLEIQRTEQGDSAMYLCASSLDSRDEQFFGPGTRLTVL.

The chain recombines TRBV19 with TRBJ2-7, with 7 bases lining up with TRBD1. Losses at the gene ends were 5 bases for V and 5 bases for J; bases not matched to a gene: 18. This CDR3 is built from 17 residues. In germline, CDR1 is LNHDA, CDR2 SQIVND (reference sequence). CDR3 region: CASSVIVSRDSADEQYF. In nucleotides, the CDR3 is TGTGCCAGTAGTGTAATAGTATCCCGGGACAGCGCCGACGAGCAGTACTTC.

The table lists this clone with a count of one. J is TRBJ1-1 and V is TRBV5-1; the D is unclear. The germline V gene encodes CDR1 SGHRS and CDR2 YFSETQ. The CDR3 length is 14 residues. V lost 3 bases and J lost 5, with 14 bases in between. The CDR3 reads CASSSTLDGTEAFF. CDR3 nucleotides: TGCGCCAGCAGCTCCACCCTGGATGGAACTGAAGCTTTCTTT.

The chain employs TRBV7-2 and TRBJ2-5, with D tentatively TRBD1 (6 bases). TRBJ2-7 explains the end of the DNA better; the J call may be wrong. Germline lookup yields CDR1 SGHTA and CDR2 FQGNSA. The CDR3 consists of 14 residues. The CDR3 DNA reads TGTGCCAGCAACAAAGACAGGAGCTCCTACGAGCAGTACTTC. It translates to CASNKDRSSYEQYF.

CDR3 in amino acids: CASSAHGGGSSYNEQFF. CDR3 in DNA: TGTGCCAGCAGCGCCCATGGCGGCGGGAGCTCCTACAATGAGCAGTTCTTC. The chain carries TRBV7-7 and TRBJ2-1; TRBD2 matches 7 bases. V trimming: 5 bases; J trimming: 0 bases; junction bases outside the gene matches: 10. In germline, CDR1 is SSHAT, CDR2 FNYEAQ (reference sequence). This CDR3 contains 17 residues.

Points on this clone: This sample also contains other DNA sequences that code for the same CDR3. J is TRBJ2-3 and V is TRBV10-1; D remains ambiguous. The CDR3 is 15 amino acids. Germline loops: CDR1 WNHNN, CDR2 SYGVQD (reference sequence). V lost 3 bases to trimming and J lost 2 bases, with 12 bases between them. CDR3 in amino acids: CASSDLTGVTDTQYF. CDR3 DNA sequence: TGCGCCAGCAGTGATCTGACGGGTGTCACAGATACGCAGTATTTT.

The V gene is TRBV7-2, the J gene TRBJ2-3; D is unresolved. Germline loops: CDR1 SGHTA, CDR2 FQGNSA. Trimming took 2 bases from V and 0 from J, leaving 15 bases between them. This CDR3 comprises 17 residues. CDR3 protein: CASSLQSSALSTDTQYF. The CDR3 DNA is TGTGCCAGCAGCTTACAAAGCTCAGCCTTAAGCACAGATACGCAGTATTTT.

The genes are TRBV6-1 and TRBJ1-4; a weak D match, TRBD1 (5 bases). V was clipped by 3 bases and J by 0 bases, with 8 bases between them. This CDR3 has 15 amino acids. CDR1 is MNHNS, CDR2 SASEGT, per germline. Here the CDR3 reads CASSDRAATNEKLFF. The CDR3 region has the DNA TGTGCCAGCAGTGACAGGGCAGCAACTAATGAAAAACTGTTTTTT.

The chain has TRBV27 and TRBJ1-2; D remains unclear. With 0 bases removed from V and 2 bases from J, the gap between germline ends came to 4 bases. Germline values: CDR1 MNHEY, CDR2 SMNVEV (reference sequence). The CDR3 is made up of 13 amino acids. The CDR3 spells CASSLSGNYGYTF. DNA of the CDR3: TGTGCCAGCAGTTTATCAGGGAACTATGGCTACACCTTC.

The chain links TRBV19 to TRBJ2-7, with D hard to call. CDR1 LNHDA and CDR2 SQIVND come from the germline V gene (reference sequence). This CDR3 contains 13 residues. V gave up 3 bases and J gave up 2 bases, with 8 bases separating them. CDR3 in DNA: TGTGCCAGTAGTATCGTCGGAACCTACGAGCAGTACTTC. Translation gives CASSIVGTYEQYF.

The chain recombines TRBV10-1 with TRBJ1-1, with D maybe TRBD1 (5 bases). Trimming removed 8 bases at V and 0 bases at J, with 13 bases between. CDR1 WNHNN and CDR2 SYGVQD come from the germline V gene (reference sequence). The CDR3 runs to 14 residues. The DNA of the CDR3 is TGCGCCAGCTCTCCGGACATCATGAACACTGAAGCTTTCTTT. Translated: CASSPDIMNTEAFF.

The chain uses TRBV7-9 and TRBJ1-3; no reliable D call. The CDR3 has 14 amino acids. Germline lookup yields CDR1 SEHNR and CDR2 FQNEAQ (reference sequence). With 1 base removed from V and 0 bases from J, the gap between germline ends came to 4 bases. CDR3 protein: CASSLEVSGNTIYF. CDR3 coding DNA: TGTGCCAGCAGCTTAGAGGTCTCTGGAAACACCATATATTTT.

This chain uses TRBV6-1 with TRBJ2-7; 8 bases match TRBD2. The J segment lost 3 bases and the V segment lost 4 bases, leaving 20 bases of the junction unmatched. CDR3 size: 19 residues. Germline CDR1 MNHNS, CDR2 SASEGT. The CDR3 sequence is CASSGYRAGSGLVIYEQYF. The CDR3 DNA reads TGTGCCAGCAGTGGTTACAGGGCGGGTTCGGGACTAGTCATCTACGAGCAGTACTTC.

This clone was recorded once. The J gene is TRBJ2-5, the V gene TRBV6-6, with a possible D match to TRBD1 (5 bases). The V end was cut by 2 bases, the J end by 0 bases, with 7 bases between. The CDR3 consists of 14 residues. Germline V gene lookup returns CDR1 MNHNY and CDR2 SVGAGI (reference sequence). CDR3 protein: CASSYKGYQETQYF. CDR3 bases: TGTGCCAGCAGTTACAAGGGGTACCAAGAGACCCAGTACTTC.